This T cell receptor (beta chain) was recorded in a study of identical twins. CDR1 and CDR2 from the germline V gene are SGHRS and YFSETQ. This CDR3 contains 16 residues. V was clipped by 0 bases and J by 4 bases, with 14 bases between them. TCRdb reprocessed the 5' RACE reads with MiXCR, giving one entry per CDR3 protein. The profile shows a few hundred thousand distinct CDR3 sequences, 13% to 15% of them singletons. Study-level findings and limits: While abundant cord blood beta clonotypes carried fewer insertions, memory repertoires showed no such pattern.

This clonotype was picked up a small number of times. Its antigen is as yet unknown. These records were also assigned to another study, of yellow fever vaccine responses in identical twins. That paper states: The T cell response to vaccination in identical twins was reportedly partly convergent and partly personalized.

The sample taken for sequencing was CD4+ T cells sorted from blood. This TCR came from a woman aged 18-29 years in good health. The rearrangement links TRBV5-1 to TRBJ2-1; possible D gene TRBD2, 5 bases. CDR3 amino acids: CASSLAGVPEYNEQFF. The CDR3 DNA is TGCGCCAGCAGCTTGGCCGGGGTCCCCGAGTACAATGAGCAGTTCTTC.